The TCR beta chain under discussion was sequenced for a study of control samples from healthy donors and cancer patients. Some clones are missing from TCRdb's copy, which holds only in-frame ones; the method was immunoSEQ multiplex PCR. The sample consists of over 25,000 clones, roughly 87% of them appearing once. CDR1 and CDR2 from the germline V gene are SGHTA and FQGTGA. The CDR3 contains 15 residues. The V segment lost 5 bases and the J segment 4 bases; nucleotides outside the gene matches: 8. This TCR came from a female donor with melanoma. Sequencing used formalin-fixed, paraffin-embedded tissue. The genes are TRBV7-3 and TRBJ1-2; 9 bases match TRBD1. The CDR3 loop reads CASSLTGGGIYGYTF. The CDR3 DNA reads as TGTGCCAGCAGCCTCACAGGGGGCGGTATCTATGGCTACACCTTC.